This T cell receptor beta chain was retrieved from a study of cytomegalovirus exposure and HLA in healthy donors. This PCR relied on a set of 60 Vbeta primers and 13 Jbeta primers. Libraries were prepared by immunoSEQ multiplex PCR; TCRdb keeps only in-frame clonotypes and omits some of them. The sample yields 200,000 or so clones, 82% seen once. The receptor comes from a boy between 2 and 10 years old in good health and CMV-seronegative. The sequenced sample consisted of PBMCs.

CDR3 nucleotide sequence: TGTGCCAGCAGCTTAGCCCGACTAGCGGGGGGGCAGGAGGGGTGGCTCGAGCAGTACTTC. Its protein is CASSLARLAGGQEGWLEQYF. The V and J genes are TRBV7-2 and TRBJ2-7; 14 bases line up with TRBD2. Looked up from germline, CDR1 is SGHTA and CDR2 is FQGNSA. The CDR3 is 20 residues long. After removal of 0 bases from V and 6 bases from J, the junction contained 16 bases not matched to a gene.